Following are 29 T cell receptor beta chains from one sample sequenced in a study of cytomegalovirus exposure and HLA in healthy donors. The study ran its PCR with 60 Vbeta and 13 Jbeta primers. Profiling relied on immunoSEQ multiplex PCR, and the TCRdb table lists in-frame clones only, not all of them. The data hold about 77,000 clones, with around 78% observed a single time. Sequenced material: PBMCs. These receptors were obtained from a middle-aged man in good health and CMV-seronegative.

Regarding this clone: At one end, the junction sequence differs from germline, possibly due to a read error. The chain carries TRBV4-2 and TRBJ1-4; D unclear. The CDR3 runs 18 residues. Germline lookup yields CDR1 LGHNA and CDR2 YNFKEQ. Here the CDR3 reads CAGSQEGAYSGSYRKLFF. As DNA, the CDR3 is TGTGCCGGCAGCCAAGAAGGCGCCTACAGTGGGTCGTATCGAAAACTGTTTTTT.

This clone was counted only a few times. The chain recombines TRBV14 with TRBJ1-4; perhaps TRBD1 as D (5 bases). This CDR3 is 15 amino acids long. Trimming took off 1 base at V and 7 bases at J, with 13 bases between the two ends. Per germline, CDR1 SGHDN and CDR2 FVKESK. As DNA, the CDR3 is TGTGCCAGCAGCCAAGTGCGGGGGAGGGGTGAAAAACTGTTTTTT. Protein sequence: CASSQVRGRGEKLFF.

The chain carries TRBV6-5 and TRBJ2-2, with D unresolved. The V gene lost 2 bases and the J gene lost 0 bases, with 7 bases spanning the gap. The CDR3 length is 15 residues. Germline V gives CDR1 MNHEY, CDR2 SVGAGI. CDR3 in amino acids: CASSYLGSNTGELFF. The DNA of the CDR3 is TGTGCCAGCAGTTACCTCGGTTCGAACACCGGGGAGCTGTTTTTT.

The gene calls are TRBV28 and TRBJ2-1, with 11 bases aligning to TRBD2. With 7 bases clipped from V and 4 bases from J, the junction kept 18 bases outside the gene matches. The V gene's germline CDR1 is MDHEN and CDR2 SYDVKM. CDR3 length equals 19 residues. DNA of the CDR3: TGTGCCAGCAATAGCCCGACTAGCGGGGCAAAGTTGGTATACAATGAGCAGTTCTTC. Amino acids: CASNSPTSGAKLVYNEQFF.

The rearrangement joins TRBV2 to TRBJ2-5, with D maybe TRBD1 (5 bases). Germline CDR1 SNHLY, CDR2 FYNNEI. This CDR3 region has 15 residues. Trimming removed 4 bases at V and 6 bases at J, with 18 bases between. The CDR3 region is CASSVGKQATKTQYF. The CDR3 DNA reads TGTGCCAGCAGTGTTGGCAAACAGGCAACAAAGACCCAGTACTTC.

The CDR3 DNA sequence: TGTGCCAGCAGCTTAAGCGGCAGGAGAGCTTTCTTT. Residues: CASSLSGRRAFF. The genes are TRBV7-2 and TRBJ1-1; D gene ambiguous. CDR3 size: 12 residues. Germline CDR1 and CDR2: SGHTA and FQGNSA. The V gene lost 2 bases and the J gene lost 10 bases, with 11 bases spanning the gap.

This chain links TRBV12-5 with TRBJ2-5, with a weak D call TRBD1 (6 bases). The DNA end favors TRBJ2-7, so the J call may be wrong. Germline V gene sequence: CDR1 LGHNT, CDR2 FRNRAP. The CDR3 consists of 13 residues. The CDR3: CASGQGMGHEQYF. The CDR3 nucleotides read TGTGCTAGTGGTCAGGGGATGGGTCACGAGCAGTACTTC.

On this clone: At one end, the junction sequence differs from germline, possibly due to a read error. The chain combines TRBV18 with TRBJ2-7; D remains ambiguous. CDR3 length equals 14 residues. The germline gives CDR1 KGHSH, CDR2 LQKENI. CDR3 DNA sequence: TGTGCCAGCTCAACACCCAACAGAGCCTACGAGCAGTACTTC. The encoded protein is CASSTPNRAYEQYF. Using reference TRBV18 and TRBJ2-7 for the parts outside the CDR3, the full variable domain is NAGVMQNPRHLVRRRGQEARLRCSPMKGHSHVYWYRQLPEEGLKFMVYLQKENIIDESGMPKERFSAEFPKEGPSILRIQQVVRGDSAAYFCASSTPNRAYEQYFGPGTRLTVT.

This clone was picked up one time. The rearrangement joins TRBV28 to TRBJ2-3, with D perhaps matching TRBD2 (5 bases). From germline, CDR1 is MDHEN and CDR2 SYDVKM. The CDR3 runs to 16 residues. Trimming stripped 5 bases from V and 7 bases from J, with 22 bases between. DNA for the CDR3: TGTGCCAGCAGTAGTGACTACTCCACGTCCGCCAATACGCAGTATTTT. Encoded protein: CASSSDYSTSANTQYF.

This rearrangement joins TRBV2 to TRBJ2-3; unclear D gene. The CDR3 spans 14 residues. V was clipped by 4 bases and J by 0 bases, with 8 bases between them. CDR1 and CDR2 (germline): SNHLY, FYNNEI. The CDR3 region is CASSGAGSTDTQYF. The CDR3 bases are TGTGCCAGCAGTGGAGCCGGTAGCACAGATACGCAGTATTTT.

J is TRBJ2-3 and V is TRBV7-2, with D possibly matching TRBD1 (6 bases). Germline V gives CDR1 SGHTA, CDR2 FQGNSA. CDR3 size: 16 residues. Trimming took 4 bases from V and 1 from J, leaving 15 bases between them. The CDR3 sequence: CASSSQGRGRTDTQYF. The CDR3 bases are TGTGCCAGCAGCTCCCAGGGCAGGGGTCGCACAGATACGCAGTATTTT.

The CDR3 DNA reads as TGTGCCAGCGAGGGAGGGCCATTACGCAATGAGCAGTTCTTC. Amino acids: CASEGGPLRNEQFF. The chain is built from TRBV28 and TRBJ2-1; 7 nucleotides agree with TRBD2. The CDR3 has 14 residues. Trimming cost V 8 bases and J 6 bases; bases outside gene matches: 10. Germline V gene lookup returns CDR1 MDHEN and CDR2 SYDVKM.

The rearrangement joins TRBV7-2 to TRBJ1-4; TRBD1 agrees at 11 bases. J gave up 6 bases and V 3 bases, and 6 bases lay outside the gene matches. This CDR3 is built from 16 residues. The germline V gene has CDR1 SGHTA and CDR2 FQGNSA. The CDR3, as DNA: TGTGCCAGCAGCTTTTCCCGGGACAGGGGGTATGAAAAACTGTTTTTT. Protein product: CASSFSRDRGYEKLFF.

This rearrangement joins TRBV6-6 to TRBJ2-2, with TRBD1 identical over 9 bases. J gave up 6 bases and V 6 bases, and 2 bases lay outside the gene matches. The CDR3 is 13 residues long. Germline lookup yields CDR1 MNHNY and CDR2 SVGAGI (reference sequence). CDR3 in DNA: TGTGCCAGCAGACAGGGGGCGGCCGGGGAGCTGTTTTTT. Its protein product is CASRQGAAGELFF.

This rearrangement joins TRBV6-5 to TRBJ2-3, with D tentatively TRBD1 (6 bases). The CDR3 is 14 residues long. Germline-derived CDR1 and CDR2 are MNHEY and SVGAGI. Trimming cost V 6 bases and J 4 bases, with 14 bases left between them. CDR3 DNA: TGTGCCAGCAGAAAAGGGGGATCCTCAGATACGCAGTATTTT. Protein: CASRKGGSSDTQYF.

The J gene is TRBJ1-1, the V gene TRBV7-9; no clear D. CDR1 SEHNR and CDR2 FQNEAQ come from the germline V gene (reference sequence). Trimming removed 1 base at V and 5 bases at J, with 14 bases between. The CDR3 spans 15 residues. The CDR3 sequence is CASSLDPTERTEAFF. Written as DNA, the CDR3 is TGTGCCAGCAGCTTAGATCCAACGGAGCGGACTGAAGCTTTCTTT.

The CDR3 DNA follows: TGTGCCAGCAGGATCCTTAGGAGCTCGAACACTGAAGCTTTCTTT. Its translation: CASRILRSSNTEAFF. The chain combines TRBV6-1 with TRBJ1-1; the D is unclear. Trimming removed 6 bases at V and 1 base at J, with 15 bases between. The germline CDR1 and CDR2 sequences are MNHNS and SASEGT. This CDR3 is built from 15 residues.

Remarks on this clone: This sample includes further DNA sequences coding for the same CDR3. The chain joins TRBV9 to TRBJ2-2; TRBD2 agrees at 10 bases. The CDR3 length is 17 residues. Trimming cost V 4 bases and J 7 bases; bases outside gene matches: 13. The germline gives CDR1 SGDLS, CDR2 YYNGEE. Here the CDR3 DNA reads TGTGCCAGCAGCACCCTTGGGCTAGCGGGAGTGGGCGGGGAGCTGTTTTTT. It yields the protein CASSTLGLAGVGGELFF.

This clone showed up just once. This chain links TRBV27 with TRBJ2-2; 7 bases are a match to TRBD2. The germline gives CDR1 MNHEY, CDR2 SMNVEV (reference sequence). The CDR3 loop spans 14 amino acids. The V gene end was trimmed by 6 bases and the J gene end by 5 bases; junction bases not matched to a gene: 6. DNA for the CDR3: TGTGCCAGCAGACTCCTCGGGGGGACCGGGGAGCTGTTTTTT. Protein: CASRLLGGTGELFF.

The genes are TRBV4-1 and TRBJ1-2; TRBD1 might be the D (5 bases). This CDR3 is 14 amino acids long. Trimming took off 3 bases at V and 8 bases at J, with 16 bases between the two ends. The germline V gene encodes CDR1 MGHRA and CDR2 YSYEKL. The CDR3 DNA is TGCGCCAGCAGCCAGCTACTCAGGGAAGGCGGCTACACCTTC. It translates to CASSQLLREGGYTF.

V gene TRBV2 combines with J gene TRBJ1-5, with 10 nucleotides matching TRBD1. J gave up 9 bases and V 5 bases, and 7 bases lay outside the gene matches. The germline CDR1 and CDR2 sequences are SNHLY and FYNNEI. The CDR3 extends over 14 amino acids. The chain's CDR3 is CASSLGQGPRPQHF. The CDR3 DNA sequence: TGTGCCAGCAGTTTGGGACAGGGGCCCCGGCCCCAGCATTTT.

V and J are TRBV7-9 and TRBJ2-5, with 11 bases lining up with TRBD2. Germline-derived CDR1 and CDR2 are SEHNR and FQNEAQ (reference sequence). The CDR3 is made up of 15 amino acids. Germline trimming cut 4 bases from V and 5 bases from J; bases unmatched to any gene: 6. The CDR3 DNA follows: TGTGCCAGCAGCTCGGGGACTAGCGGCAAGGAGACCCAGTACTTC. Translating it yields CASSSGTSGKETQYF.

The V call is TRBV21-1, the J call TRBJ1-5; whether TRBD1, the table's D call, matches the DNA was not checked. TRBV21-1 is marked as a pseudogene. The CDR3 is 19 amino acids. The DNA of the CDR3 is TGTGCCAGCAGCAGAGATAAACGACAGGGTATTCCAAGCAATCAGCCCCAGCATTTT. Translation: CASSRDKRQGIPSNQPQHF.

The V and J genes are TRBV28 and TRBJ2-1, with D possibly being TRBD1 (5 bases). Trimming cost V 11 bases and J 4 bases, with 12 bases left between them. Germline CDR1 MDHEN, CDR2 SYDVKM. The CDR3 totals 12 residues. CDR3 sequence (DNA): TGTGCCGTGCAGGGTGTATACAATGAGCAGTTCTTC. It yields the protein CAVQGVYNEQFF.

The chain carries TRBV9 and TRBJ2-4; 7 bases match TRBD1. Germline values: CDR1 SGDLS, CDR2 YYNGEE. CDR3 length: 17 amino acids. The J segment lost 2 bases and the V segment lost 3 bases, leaving 11 bases of the junction unmatched. The CDR3 is CASSAGLTGRTKNIQYF. The CDR3 nucleotides are TGTGCCAGCAGCGCAGGCCTGACAGGGCGCACCAAAAACATTCAGTACTTC.

This chain joins TRBV29-1 and TRBJ2-7; 9 bases are a match to TRBD1. The CDR3 runs to 14 residues. The V gene end was trimmed by 3 bases and the J gene end by 5 bases; junction bases not matched to a gene: 8. CDR1 is SQVTM, CDR2 ANQGSEA, per germline. The CDR3 region is CSVDGQGSSNEQYF. The CDR3 nucleotides read TGCAGCGTTGACGGACAGGGGAGTTCAAACGAGCAGTACTTC.

This chain links TRBV18 with TRBJ2-1; D is uncertain. CDR1 and CDR2 from the germline V gene are KGHSH and LQKENI. Trimming stripped 0 bases from V and 6 bases from J, with 15 bases between. CDR3 length: 16 amino acids. For the CDR3, the DNA is TGTGCCAGCTCACCACCGGGCACTTCAGGTCTCAATGAGCAGTTCTTC. Its translation: CASSPPGTSGLNEQFF.

The V call is TRBV19, the J call TRBJ1-4; 10 nucleotides line up with TRBD1. Looked up from germline, CDR1 is LNHDA and CDR2 is SQIVND (reference sequence). J gave up 7 bases and V 8 bases, and 4 bases lay outside the gene matches. The CDR3 loop spans 13 amino acids. The DNA of the CDR3 is TGTGCCAGTGGGACAGGGGTTCGTGAAAAACTGTTTTTT. Translating gives CASGTGVREKLFF.

V gene TRBV6-1 combines with J gene TRBJ2-5, with TRBD1 identical over 8 bases. Germline CDR1 MNHNS, CDR2 SASEGT. Unmatched junction bases numbered 3, after V lost 2 bases and J lost 1 base. The CDR3 totals 15 residues. The CDR3 bases are TGTGCCAGCAGTGAATGGACAGGGTCCCAAGAGACCCAGTACTTC. Protein sequence: CASSEWTGSQETQYF.